This TCR beta chain stems from a study of cytomegalovirus exposure and HLA in healthy donors. Study-level information: Within the Caucasian-associated ancestry cluster were 81% of the 350 to 400 genotyped donors.

PCR amplification relied on 60 Vbeta primers (plus 13 Jbeta primers). TCRdb's table, derived via immunoSEQ multiplex PCR, lists solely in-frame clones and lacks some. The table shows more than 150,000 clones, with over 60% occurring only once. Details on this clone: What it binds is unknown.

Findings and limits, study-wide: Most sequenced TCRs were rare (though some public TCRs occurred in many donors). Some TCR beta chains (roughly 150 of them) were listed as cytomegalovirus-associated.

Sequencing input: PBMCs. The source is a man aged 50 to 60 in good health and CMV-seropositive.

The CDR3 DNA is TGTGCCAGCTCACCGGCCGGGACAAAATCCTATGGCTACACCTTC. It codes for CASSPAGTKSYGYTF. The chain has TRBV18 and TRBJ1-2; TRBD1 is a possible D gene (6 bases). Trimming cost V 3 bases and J 4 bases, with 15 bases left between them. This CDR3 comprises 15 residues. Germline values: CDR1 KGHSH, CDR2 LQKENI.